The next 21 T cell receptor beta chains were all read from a single sample in a study of blood T cells in healthy people across ages. Primers used in a second PCR of roughly 6 to 11 cycles were a sample-barcoded 5' primer and a J-beta primer mix. TCRdb analysed the 5' RACE reads with MiXCR anew, one entry per CDR3 protein. The data hold some 940,000 distinct CDR3 sequences, with roughly 29% observed a single time. These sequences were also reported in another study, on T cells of mothers and their children.

The specimen was blood. The source of these receptors is a middle-aged woman in good health.

There are many counts of this clonotype. CDR3 amino acids: CASSATGTGSYEQYF. CDR3 nucleotides: TGTGCCAGCAGTGCAACCGGGACAGGTTCCTACGAGCAGTACTTC. The chain couples TRBV28 to TRBJ2-7; 8 bases map to TRBD1. J gave up 1 base and V 5 bases, and 7 bases lay outside the gene matches. The CDR3 has 15 amino acids. Germline lookup yields CDR1 MDHEN and CDR2 SYDVKM.

This clonotype has only a few counts. V and J are TRBV2 and TRBJ1-5; D gene uncertain. With 4 bases removed from V and 2 bases from J, the gap between germline ends came to 9 bases. Per germline, CDR1 SNHLY and CDR2 FYNNEI. This CDR3 spans 14 amino acids. The CDR3 region is CASSVGRGNQPQHF. The CDR3 nucleotides read TGTGCCAGCAGTGTTGGCCGCGGCAATCAGCCCCAGCATTTT.

This clonotype was detected many times. The chain is built from TRBV7-2 and TRBJ2-7; no firm D call. The CDR3 has 13 residues. Germline CDR1 and CDR2: SGHTA and FQGNSA. Trimming pared 5 bases from V and 4 bases from J, leaving 12 bases between. The CDR3, as DNA: TGTGCCAGCAGCCCACCCACGACTTACGAGCAGTACTTC. Its protein product is CASSPPTTYEQYF.

The chain recombines TRBV3-1 with TRBJ1-2; 7 positions match TRBD1. V trimming: 3 bases; J trimming: 0 bases; junction bases outside the gene matches: 4. The CDR3 runs to 15 residues. CDR1 LGHDT and CDR2 YNNKEL come from the germline V gene (reference sequence). The CDR3 nucleotides are TGTGCCAGCAGCCACTGGGACAGACCTAACTATGGCTACACCTTC. Protein: CASSHWDRPNYGYTF.

This clonotype showed up many times. This chain uses TRBV12-3 or TRBV12-4 with TRBJ2-7, with D perhaps given as TRBD1 or TRBD2 (7 bases each). This CDR3 spans 14 amino acids. V lost 6 bases, J lost 6 bases, and 18 bases lay in between. The CDR3 sequence is CASRPGGAGGEQYF. The CDR3, as DNA: TGTGCCAGCAGGCCAGGGGGGGCCGGGGGCGAGCAGTACTTC.

This clonotype was observed at least ten times. This chain uses TRBV7-6 with TRBJ2-7, with TRBD2 matching 8 bases. The length of the CDR3 is 15 residues. Germline values: CDR1 SGHVS, CDR2 FNYEAQ. J was trimmed by 4 bases and V by 0 bases; bases with no gene match: 5. The CDR3 region has the DNA TGTGCCAGCAGCTTAGCGCCGGCGGGGGGTTACGAGCAGTACTTC. This sequence encodes CASSLAPAGGYEQYF.

The chain recombines TRBV5-1 with TRBJ2-1; TRBD2 matches 12 bases. This CDR3 has 15 amino acids. The J segment lost 4 bases and the V segment lost 4 bases, leaving 3 bases of the junction unmatched. CDR1 and CDR2 (germline): SGHRS, YFSETQ. CDR3 bases: TGCGCCAGCAGCCGACTAGCGGGGGAGTACAATGAGCAGTTCTTC. This sequence encodes CASSRLAGEYNEQFF. Together with reference TRBV5-1 and TRBJ2-1, the CDR3 gives the full variable domain: KAGVTQTPRYLIKTRGQQVTLSCSPISGHRSVSWYQQTPGQGLQFLFEYFSETQRNKGNFPGRFSGRQFSNSRSEMNVSTLELGDSALYLCASSRLAGEYNEQFFGPGTRLTVL.

As regards this clonotype: One end of the junction varies from germline; a read error may be responsible. The rearrangement links TRBV7-2 to TRBJ2-6; TRBD2 matches at 9 bases. CDR1 and CDR2 (germline): SGHTA, FQGNSA. There are 18 residues in the CDR3. The CDR3 region has the DNA TGTGCCAGCAGCCAGGACCTAGCGGGGTACTCTGGGGCCAACGTCCGGACTTTC. Amino acid sequence: CASSQDLAGYSGANVRTF. Based on the CDR3 plus reference TRBV7-2 and TRBJ2-6, the full variable domain is GAGVSQSPSNKVTEKGKDVELRCDPISGHTALYWYRQSLGQGLEFLIYFQGNSAPDKSGLPSDRFSAERTGGSVSTLTIQRTQQEDSAVYLCASSQDLAGYSGANVRTFGAGSRLTVL.

This clonotype was recorded many times. The chain joins TRBV5-1 to TRBJ2-7, with 7 bases aligning to TRBD1. The germline V gene encodes CDR1 SGHRS and CDR2 YFSETQ. This CDR3 comprises 13 residues. The J segment lost 4 bases and the V segment lost 4 bases, leaving 5 bases of the junction unmatched. This CDR3 reads CASSGDSQYEQYF. Here the CDR3 DNA reads TGCGCCAGCAGCGGGGACAGCCAATACGAGCAGTACTTC. Together with reference TRBV5-1 and TRBJ2-7, the CDR3 gives the full variable domain: KAGVTQTPRYLIKTRGQQVTLSCSPISGHRSVSWYQQTPGQGLQFLFEYFSETQRNKGNFPGRFSGRQFSNSRSEMNVSTLELGDSALYLCASSGDSQYEQYFGPGTRLTVT.

The V and J genes are TRBV19 and TRBJ2-7; TRBD1 aligns across 8 bases. In germline, CDR1 is LNHDA, CDR2 SQIVND (reference sequence). The CDR3 runs to 14 residues. Losses at the gene ends were 4 bases for V and 3 bases for J; bases not matched to a gene: 5. The CDR3 DNA sequence: TGTGCCAGTAGTAGCGCAGGGGGCGGCTACGAGCAGTACTTC. Its protein is CASSSAGGGYEQYF.

There are a few counts of this clonotype. The chain combines TRBV27 with TRBJ2-5, with D unclear. Germline values: CDR1 MNHEY, CDR2 SMNVEV (reference sequence). Deletions cut 5 bases from V and 2 bases from J, with 18 bases between. The CDR3 consists of 16 residues. The CDR3 here is CASSPLVTAPQETQYF. The CDR3 bases are TGTGCCAGCAGTCCCCTGGTCACGGCACCTCAAGAGACCCAGTACTTC.

This clonotype was counted many times. V is TRBV5-1 and J is TRBJ1-2; a possible D gene is TRBD1 (5 bases). Germline-derived CDR1 and CDR2 are SGHRS and YFSETQ. This CDR3 has 14 residues. Trimming stripped 5 bases from V and 4 bases from J, with 15 bases between. The CDR3 spells CASRAGTTTYGYTF. The CDR3 DNA sequence: TGCGCCAGCAGAGCCGGGACTACGACCTATGGCTACACCTTC.

The chain is built from TRBV28 and TRBJ1-2; TRBD1 agrees at 7 bases. Germline CDR1 MDHEN, CDR2 SYDVKM. The CDR3 contains 14 residues. Trimming took 8 bases from V and 8 from J; bases not matched to a gene: 14. The CDR3 sequence is CASRPGQNLVGYTF. The CDR3 DNA sequence: TGTGCCAGCCGTCCGGGACAGAACCTCGTGGGCTACACCTTC.

The chain joins TRBV7-2 to TRBJ2-1, with 9 nucleotides matching TRBD2. There are 16 residues in the CDR3. The V gene end was trimmed by 1 base and the J gene end by 7 bases; junction bases not matched to a gene: 8. Germline V lookup: CDR1 SGHTA, CDR2 FQGNSA. The CDR3 DNA is TGTGCCAGCAGCTTAGGTGGTAGCGGGGGTCAAAATGAGCAGTTCTTC. As protein: CASSLGGSGGQNEQFF.

The V call is TRBV2, the J call TRBJ2-7; 10 bases match TRBD2. The J segment lost 8 bases and the V segment lost 3 bases, leaving 7 bases of the junction unmatched. The CDR3 contains 14 residues. Germline values: CDR1 SNHLY, CDR2 FYNNEI. DNA for the CDR3: TGTGCCAGCAGTGAGGGGCTAGCGGGGGCCCAGCAGTACTTC. This sequence encodes CASSEGLAGAQQYF.

The chain employs TRBV5-6 and TRBJ2-1; 10 bases line up with TRBD2. This CDR3 region has 17 residues. Germline CDR1 SGHDT, CDR2 YYEEEE. V lost 4 bases, J lost 1 base, and 8 bases stayed unmatched. The CDR3 protein is CASSGELAGLSYNEQFF. The CDR3 DNA is TGTGCCAGCAGCGGTGAACTAGCGGGGTTATCCTACAATGAGCAGTTCTTC. The full variable domain, rest sourced from reference TRBV5-6 and TRBJ2-1, is DAGVTQSPTHLIKTRGQQVTLRCSPKSGHDTVSWYQQALGQGPQFIFQYYEEEERQRGNFPDRFSGHQFPNYSSELNVNALLLGDSALYLCASSGELAGLSYNEQFFGPGTRLTVL.

This chain connects TRBV12-3 or TRBV12-4 to TRBJ1-1; unclear D gene. The CDR3 sequence is 11 residues long. Trimming took 4 bases from V and 8 from J, leaving 8 bases between them. The CDR3 protein is CASSWQGEAFF. In nucleotides, the CDR3 is TGTGCCAGCAGTTGGCAAGGGGAAGCTTTCTTT.

The chain uses TRBV7-2 and TRBJ2-1, with a weak D call TRBD2 (7 bases). From germline, CDR1 is SGHTA and CDR2 FQGNSA. The CDR3 sequence is 17 residues long. The V and J ends lost 4 bases and 0 bases respectively, with 16 bases between them. CDR3 nucleotide sequence: TGTGCCAGCAGCTCTCAATTAGGGGGGGGCTCCTACAATGAGCAGTTCTTC. Protein product: CASSSQLGGGSYNEQFF.

The chain has TRBV20-1 and TRBJ2-1; D remains unclear. The V gene lost 0 bases and the J gene lost 0 bases, with 12 bases spanning the gap. Germline V gene data show CDR1 as DFQATT and CDR2 as SNEGSKA (reference sequence). The CDR3 sequence is 16 residues long. The CDR3: CSARDLGARSYNEQFF. The CDR3 DNA reads TGCAGTGCTAGAGATTTGGGCGCCCGCTCCTACAATGAGCAGTTCTTC.

For this clonotype: At one end the junction does not follow the germline gene, possibly because of a read error. The chain couples TRBV5-1 to TRBJ1-1; a possible D gene is TRBD1 (5 bases). Germline lookup yields CDR1 SGHRS and CDR2 YFSETQ. This CDR3 has 14 residues. CDR3 sequence: CAGSRDPTDTEAFF. CDR3 nucleotides: TGCGCCGGCAGCCGGGACCCAACCGATACTGAAGCTTTCTTT.

A note on this clonotype: With a much larger clone just one base away, this may be a read error. This chain connects TRBV18 to TRBJ2-5, with 9 bases matching TRBD1. Judging by the DNA end, TRBJ2-7 fits better; the J call may be wrong. The CDR3 covers 15 residues. CDR1 is KGHSH, CDR2 LQKENI, per germline. CDR3 in amino acids: CASSPTGGDHYEQYF. The CDR3 DNA is TGTGCCAGCTCACCGACAGGGGGAGACCACTACGAGCAGTACTTC.